These T cell receptor beta chains were read from a single sample in a study of metastatic and nonmetastatic thyroid tumors. TCRdb reprocessed the PCR reads using MiXCR. The sample has roughly 10,000 clones; approximately 22% are singletons. Specimen: adjacent normal tissue. Receptors originate from a female donor with papillary thyroid cancer or a benign thyroid nodule (not recorded which). Some clones in this sample may be carry-over from other donors' samples. The CDR3 runs from the conserved cysteine through the conserved F or W. Fields, in order: D gene, clone size, J gene, V gene, CDR3 DNA, CDR3 protein. A D gene is named only where the DNA matches it firmly. Expanded clones get a size class; other rows say once, few or many, or leave the size out.

D: -; size: many; J: TRBJ2-7; V: TRBV7-9; DNA: TGTGCCAGCAGTTCCGGTAACTCCTACGAGCAGTACTTC; CDR3: CASSSGNSYEQYF
D: -; size: medium-sized; J: TRBJ2-1; V: TRBV27; DNA: TGTGCCAGCATTCTGACTGCCAGCTCCTACAATGAGCAGTTCTTC; CDR3: CASILTASSYNEQFF
D: -; size: many; J: TRBJ2-4; V: TRBV12-3/TRBV12-4; DNA: TGTGCCAGCAGTTTCGGGGGTTCCAAAAACATTCAGTACTTC; CDR3: CASSFGGSKNIQYF
D: -; size: -; J: TRBJ1-2; V: TRBV30; DNA: TGTGCCTGGAGTGTACCTTTTGGAGCCGCGGCGATCGGGGACTATGGCTACACCTTC; CDR3: CAWSVPFGAAAIGDYGYTF
D: TRBD2; size: few; J: TRBJ2-5; V: TRBV27; DNA: TGTGCCAGCAGTTTGGCAGCGGGAGGGAACCCACAGACCCAGTACTTC; CDR3: CASSLAAGGNPQTQYF
D: TRBD2; size: many; J: TRBJ2-1; V: TRBV7-9; DNA: TGTGCCAGCAGCCGGGGACTAGCGGGAGCGTCTGAGCAGTTCTTC; CDR3: CASSRGLAGASEQFF
D: -; size: -; J: TRBJ1-4; V: TRBV4-2; DNA: TGTGCCAGCAGCCAGACCACGACGTCACAACTGTTTTTT; CDR3: CASSQTTTSQLFF
D: TRBD1; size: medium-sized; J: TRBJ1-1; V: TRBV6-1; DNA: TGTGCCAGCAGTCTAGACAGGGGATTCACTGAAGCTTTCTTT; CDR3: CASSLDRGFTEAFF
D: TRBD1; size: -; J: TRBJ1-6; V: TRBV27; DNA: TGTGCCAGCAGTTTAACGGGACAGGGGTTACGAAGGAATTCACCCCTCCACTTT; CDR3: CASSLTGQGLRRNSPLHF
D: -; size: medium-sized; J: TRBJ1-2; V: TRBV6-1; DNA: TGTGCCAGCAGTGTGGCAGGGGCCACCTATGGCTACACCTTC; CDR3: CASSVAGATYGYTF
D: -; size: many; J: TRBJ2-1; V: TRBV10-3; DNA: TGTGCCATCAGCGGGGTAGGAGAGCAGTTCTTC; CDR3: CAISGVGEQFF
D: TRBD1; size: many; J: TRBJ1-1; V: TRBV19; DNA: TGTGCCAGTCGGCCCCGGGACAGGGGGCGTCTGGACACTGAAGCTTTCTTT; CDR3: CASRPRDRGRLDTEAFF
D: -; size: few; J: TRBJ2-3; V: TRBV12-3/TRBV12-4; DNA: TGTGCCAGCAGTTCAGAGGAACTGAACACAGATACGCAGTATTTT; CDR3: CASSSEELNTDTQYF
D: -; size: many; J: TRBJ2-7; V: TRBV5-4; DNA: TGTGCCAGCAGCTCGAGGACAGAGATTACCTACGAGCAGTACTTC; CDR3: CASSSRTEITYEQYF
D: -; size: many; J: TRBJ1-5; V: TRBV5-5; DNA: TGTGCCAGCAGTGTCCGGGGGGCCGGCAATCAGCCCCAGCATTTT; CDR3: CASSVRGAGNQPQHF
D: -; size: -; J: TRBJ2-1; V: TRBV20-1; DNA: TGCAGTGCTATTAGTCCCCAGGGGGGGTACAATGAGCAGTTCTTC; CDR3: CSAISPQGGYNEQFF